This T cell receptor beta chain was captured in a study of shared clonotypes between healthy human individuals. The input for sorted-subset replicate PCRs was around 0.2 ug DNA, 30,000 or so T cell genomes. Clones were sequenced by immunoSEQ multiplex PCR, and TCRdb holds only the in-frame ones, with some missing. The data show 600,000 to 750,000 clones, about 92% seen once. The germline V and J ends were trimmed by 2 bases and 1 base, with 11 bases remaining between them. The CDR3 sequence is 15 residues long. The germline V gene encodes CDR1 ENHRY and CDR2 SYGVKD. The V and J genes are TRBV10-3 and TRBJ1-1; the D is unclear. This clonotype originated in a man younger than 30 in good health. Some clones in this sample may be carry-over from other donors' samples. The material sequenced was memory CD8+ T cells from PBMCs. The subset: CD45RO+ cells pooled with CCR7-negative TemRA cells. The CDR3 DNA sequence: TGTGCCATCAGTGAGCCCGCAGCGGAGAACACTGAAGCTTTCTTT. It encodes CAISEPAAENTEAFF.